This T cell receptor beta chain was recovered during a study of T cells after posttransplantation cyclophosphamide. As concerns this clone: Its antigen remains unknown.

Using immunoSEQ multiplex PCR, the repertoire was profiled, and TCRdb retains in-frame clones only, with some absent. The repertoire has about 3,700 clones, over 60% of them found once; the top ten carry 55% to 60%. Germline lookup yields CDR1 SGHNT and CDR2 YYREEE (reference sequence). The CDR3 contains 14 residues. Control samples came 1 year after myeloablative marrow transplants with methotrexate plus calcineurin inhibitor. Whole-study results and caveats: Skin or GI-infiltrating T cells shared few TRB sequences with blood. TRB clonality was highly associated with recipient CMV seropositivity and reactivation. Donor CD8+ memory clones often dominated recipient blood repertoires at later times.

This receptor was identified in a female patient aged 50-59 years who received an allogeneic stem cell transplant from an unrelated donor, was CMV-positive, and had acute and chronic GVHD. The T cells may come from the graft donor. Sequenced here: PBMCs, sampled after allogeneic stem cell transplant with calcineurin inhibitor and methotrexate. This sequence joins TRBV5-4 and TRBJ2-5; no reliable D call. The tail of the sequence fits TRBJ2-7 better, so the J call may be wrong. CDR3 nucleotides: TGTGCCAGCAGCTCCAATCGGTCTCCCTACGAGCAGTACTTC. Protein product: CASSSNRSPYEQYF.